A selection of T cell receptor beta chains follows, all from one sample in a study of blood T cells in healthy people across ages. TCRdb ran MiXCR on the 5' RACE reads and lists one entry per CDR3 protein. The sample comprises 1,800,000 or so distinct CDR3 sequences, approximately 40% of which are singletons, and about 23% rests with the top ten. Sequenced material: blood. These receptors were obtained from a human donor in good health. Both conserved end residues are part of each CDR3. Each record gives: CDR3 length, D gene, J gene, V gene, clone size, CDR3 protein, CDR3 DNA. The D gene is left open where the match is weak. The size field is filled for only some rows; it gives once, few, many or a size class.

12 | NA | TRBJ1-1 | TRBV6-2/TRBV6-3 | NA | CASSSRVAEAFF | TGTGCCAGCAGTTCTAGAGTGGCTGAAGCTTTCTTT
15 | TRBD2 | TRBJ2-1 | TRBV9 | many | CASSPRTSGGDEQFF | TGTGCCAGCAGCCCACGGACTAGCGGGGGCGATGAGCAGTTCTTC
12 | NA | TRBJ1-1 | TRBV24-1 | NA | CATSDYQGAAFF | TGTGCCACCAGTGATTATCAGGGTGCGGCTTTCTTT
12 | NA | TRBJ1-1 | TRBV12-3/TRBV12-4 | NA | CASRDTGSRAFF | TGTGCCAGCAGGGATACAGGGAGCCGAGCTTTCTTT
14 | NA | TRBJ1-2 | TRBV27 | NA | CASSLGKQDYGYTF | TGTGCCAGCAGTTTAGGGAAGCAAGACTATGGCTACACCTTC
17 | NA | TRBJ2-4 | TRBV18 | few | CASSPLGPPSAKNIQYF | TGTGCCAGCTCACCGTTGGGGCCCCCATCTGCCAAAAACATTCAGTACTTC
16 | TRBD1 | TRBJ1-4 | TRBV7-2 | NA | CASSLYGPGGGEKLFF | TGTGCCAGCAGCTTATACGGGCCAGGGGGGGGCGAAAAACTGTTTTTT
12 | NA | TRBJ2-4 | TRBV25-1 | few | CASTKGFGEQYF | TGTGCCAGCACAAAGGGATTTGGGGAGCAGTACTTC
14 | TRBD1 | TRBJ2-3 | TRBV6-5 | few | CASGRQGNTDTQYF | TGTGCCAGCGGTCGACAGGGCAACACAGATACGCAGTATTTT
14 | NA | TRBJ1-1 | TRBV5-1 | NA | CASSSTGTITEAFF | TGCGCCAGCAGCTCGACCGGGACAATCACTGAAGCTTTCTTT
12 | NA | TRBJ2-1 | TRBV20-1 | NA | CSASSASNEQFF | TGCAGTGCTAGCTCGGCCTCCAATGAGCAGTTCTTC
17 | TRBD1 | TRBJ2-7 | TRBV4-3 | few | CASSQEAVDRGSYEQYF | TGCGCCAGCAGCCAAGAAGCAGTCGACAGGGGCTCCTACGAGCAGTACTTC
14 | NA | TRBJ1-1 | TRBV29-1 | NA | CSVMGLTESTEAFF | TGCAGCGTGATGGGCCTCACAGAATCCACTGAAGCTTTCTTT
14 | NA | TRBJ2-7 | TRBV5-6 | NA | CASSSGGKNYEQYF | TGTGCCAGCAGCTCTGGCGGAAAAAACTACGAGCAGTACTTC
15 | TRBD2 | TRBJ2-5 | TRBV7-2 | NA | CASSWSGGRTETQYF | TGTGCCAGCAGCTGGAGCGGGGGGCGCACCGAGACCCAGTACTTC
14 | NA | TRBJ2-7 | TRBV10-3 | NA | CAIAGTLNSYEQYF | TGTGCCATCGCCGGGACCCTTAACTCCTACGAGCAGTACTTC
15 | TRBD1 | TRBJ1-4 | TRBV18 | NA | CASSPPQGADEKLFF | TGTGCCAGCTCACCACCGCAGGGGGCCGATGAAAAACTGTTTTTT
15 | TRBD2 | TRBJ2-7 | TRBV4-1 | NA | CASSQHSSGAYEQYF | TGCGCCAGCAGCCAACATTCTAGCGGGGCCTACGAGCAGTACTTC
13 | TRBD1 | TRBJ1-1 | TRBV27 | NA | CASSPGQYFKAFF | TGTGCCAGCAGTCCGGGACAGTACTTCAAAGCTTTCTTT